This T cell receptor (beta chain) was captured in a study of early T cells in non-severe SARS-CoV-2 infection. Study findings and constraints: Anti-spike CD8 responses were favored in VDJdb matching, and private and CD4 specificities were missed.

The CDR3 totals 15 residues. The trim removed 0 bases at V and 8 bases at J, leaving 6 bases unmatched. The germline gives CDR1 SGDLS, CDR2 YYNGEE. TCRdb independently ran MiXCR on the 5' RACE reads; one entry per CDR3 protein. The data show 85,000 to 90,000 distinct CDR3 sequences, with roughly 14% seen just once and around 0.58% held by the top ten. This clonotype was found a few times. Its antigen remains unidentified. The origin of this receptor is an adult who was a healthcare worker with PCR-confirmed SARS-CoV-2 infection or an uninfected control (not recorded which). The chain has TRBV9 and TRBJ1-3; the match to TRBD1 covers 9 bases. Source material: whole blood. The CDR3: CASSVVGDRVDTIYF. CDR3 coding DNA: TGTGCCAGCAGCGTAGTCGGGGACAGGGTGGACACCATATATTTT.